Listed below are T cell receptor beta chains from one sample, sequenced in a study of OX40 agonist ivuxolimab in advanced cancers. This table comes from immunoSEQ multiplex PCR, and its TCRdb copy is limited to in-frame clones, with some not included. Of 69,000 or so clones listed, approximately 92% are singletons. Here the sequenced sample was CD4+ or CD8+ T cells sorted from blood, taken in a trial of the OX40 agonist ivuxolimab. The receptors here all came from an adult with an advanced solid tumor such as melanoma, head and neck, liver or kidney cancer. Both conserved end residues are part of each CDR3. The order of the fields is V gene, J gene, clone size, D gene, CDR3 DNA, CDR3 protein. D genes are given only for firm matches. The listing skips clone size in some rows; elsewhere it reads once, few, many or a size class.

V gene: TRBV9; J gene: TRBJ2-1; clone size: -; D gene: TRBD2; CDR3 DNA: TGTGCCAGCAGCGCCACTAGCGGGAGGTTCAATGAGCAGTTCTTC; CDR3 protein: CASSATSGRFNEQFF
V gene: TRBV27; J gene: TRBJ1-5; clone size: -; D gene: TRBD1; CDR3 DNA: TGTGCCAGCAGCTCAGGGGGCCGTCAGCCCCAGCATTTT; CDR3 protein: CASSSGGRQPQHF
V gene: TRBV7-2; J gene: TRBJ2-7; clone size: -; D gene: -; CDR3 DNA: TGTGCCAGCAGCCCTACTAGCTCCGGCGAGCAGTACTTC; CDR3 protein: CASSPTSSGEQYF
V gene: TRBV2; J gene: TRBJ2-7; clone size: -; D gene: -; CDR3 DNA: TGTGCCAGCAGCGAGACAACTCACCCTCTCGAGCAGTACTTC; CDR3 protein: CASSETTHPLEQYF
V gene: TRBV15; J gene: TRBJ2-3; clone size: -; D gene: -; CDR3 DNA: TGTGCCACCAGCCTCCCGGCCCGGGAGCTCCCATCGCGGACGCAGTATTTT; CDR3 protein: CATSLPARELPSRTQYF
V gene: TRBV30; J gene: TRBJ1-2; clone size: -; D gene: TRBD1; CDR3 DNA: TGTGCCTGGAGTAAGGGGACAGAGAACTATGGCTACACCTTC; CDR3 protein: CAWSKGTENYGYTF
V gene: TRBV4-1; J gene: TRBJ2-5; clone size: -; D gene: TRBD2; CDR3 DNA: TGCGCCAGCAGCCAGTATAGCGGGAGAAGCCAAGAGACCCAGTACTTC; CDR3 protein: CASSQYSGRSQETQYF
V gene: TRBV28; J gene: TRBJ1-5; clone size: -; D gene: -; CDR3 DNA: TGTGCCAGCAGTCCCCTAACTAGCAATCAGCCCCAGCATTTT; CDR3 protein: CASSPLTSNQPQHF
V gene: TRBV28; J gene: TRBJ2-1; clone size: once; D gene: TRBD2; CDR3 DNA: TGTGCCAGCACCCTTAACCCCCATATTAGCGGGAGGGTCGATGGTGAGCAGTTCTTC; CDR3 protein: CASTLNPHISGRVDGEQFF
V gene: TRBV9; J gene: TRBJ1-3; clone size: -; D gene: TRBD1; CDR3 DNA: TGTGCCAGCAGCGTAGAGCCGGGACAGGGGGGAAACACCATATATTTT; CDR3 protein: CASSVEPGQGGNTIYF
V gene: TRBV19; J gene: TRBJ1-1; clone size: -; D gene: -; CDR3 DNA: TGTGCCAGTAGTATGGACCGGATGAACACTGAAGCTTTCTTT; CDR3 protein: CASSMDRMNTEAFF
V gene: TRBV27; J gene: TRBJ1-1; clone size: once; D gene: -; CDR3 DNA: TGTGCCAGCAGTTTATCGCACAGGGCTGAAGCTTTCTTT; CDR3 protein: CASSLSHRAEAFF
V gene: TRBV11-1; J gene: TRBJ2-7; clone size: -; D gene: -; CDR3 DNA: TGTGCCAGCAGCTCCTTGTTAGGAAGCTCCTACGAGCAGTACTTC; CDR3 protein: CASSSLLGSSYEQYF
V gene: TRBV7-9; J gene: TRBJ2-7; clone size: -; D gene: TRBD2; CDR3 DNA: TGTGCCAGCAGCTTAGAGGGGACTATGCCTTACGAGCAGTACTTC; CDR3 protein: CASSLEGTMPYEQYF
V gene: TRBV7-8; J gene: TRBJ1-1; clone size: -; D gene: -; CDR3 DNA: TGTGCCAGCACCCTAAAAAGGGAAAACACTGAAGCTTTCTTT; CDR3 protein: CASTLKRENTEAFF
V gene: TRBV4-1; J gene: TRBJ2-7; clone size: -; D gene: -; CDR3 DNA: TGCGCCAGCAGCCAAGACACAGGATACTACGAGCAGTACTTC; CDR3 protein: CASSQDTGYYEQYF
V gene: TRBV11-2; J gene: TRBJ2-7; clone size: -; D gene: -; CDR3 DNA: TGTGCCAGCAGCTTAGATACCTACGAGCAGTACTTC; CDR3 protein: CASSLDTYEQYF
V gene: TRBV10-3; J gene: TRBJ2-1; clone size: -; D gene: TRBD2; CDR3 DNA: TGTGCCAGGGGCGGAGCGGGGTGCTCCTACAATGAGCAGTTCTTC; CDR3 protein: CARGGAGCSYNEQFF
V gene: TRBV2; J gene: TRBJ2-7; clone size: -; D gene: -; CDR3 DNA: TGTGCCAGCAGTCCCGGGGGTTTAGGGAAATACGAGCAGTACTTC; CDR3 protein: CASSPGGLGKYEQYF
V gene: TRBV5-1; J gene: TRBJ2-7; clone size: once; D gene: -; CDR3 DNA: TGCGCCAGCAGCTTGGGTTCGGGGGCTGGCGAGCAGTACTTC; CDR3 protein: CASSLGSGAGEQYF
V gene: TRBV9; J gene: TRBJ2-1; clone size: -; D gene: TRBD2; CDR3 DNA: TGTGCCAGCAGCGTCGAAGCGGGAGGGGAGGGGAATGAGCAGTTCTTC; CDR3 protein: CASSVEAGGEGNEQFF
V gene: TRBV6-6; J gene: TRBJ2-7; clone size: -; D gene: TRBD2; CDR3 DNA: TGTGCCAGCAGTTACCCGGTGACTAGCGTAGACTACGAGCAGTACTTC; CDR3 protein: CASSYPVTSVDYEQYF
V gene: TRBV19; J gene: TRBJ2-7; clone size: -; D gene: TRBD1; CDR3 DNA: TGTGCCAGTAGTTCTTACAGGGGTTCCTACGAGCAGTACTTC; CDR3 protein: CASSSYRGSYEQYF
V gene: TRBV7-9; J gene: TRBJ2-1; clone size: -; D gene: -; CDR3 DNA: TGTGCCAGCAGCTTGGACTTGTTGGCAGGGGTCTTTGAGCAGTTCTTC; CDR3 protein: CASSLDLLAGVFEQFF
V gene: TRBV19; J gene: TRBJ2-7; clone size: -; D gene: -; CDR3 DNA: TGTGCCAGTAGTATAACTGGAATATCTCGCGAGCAGTACTTC; CDR3 protein: CASSITGISREQYF
V gene: TRBV30; J gene: TRBJ2-7; clone size: -; D gene: TRBD1; CDR3 DNA: TGTGCCTGGATGGACAGGGGTAGGTCTTACGAGCAGTACTTC; CDR3 protein: CAWMDRGRSYEQYF
V gene: TRBV14; J gene: TRBJ2-7; clone size: -; D gene: TRBD1; CDR3 DNA: TGTGCCAGCAGCCAAGAGGGACAGGGATTCCACGAGCAGTACTTC; CDR3 protein: CASSQEGQGFHEQYF
V gene: TRBV19; J gene: TRBJ2-1; clone size: -; D gene: -; CDR3 DNA: TGTGCCAGTAGTATTCTAGGGGGGTGGTCGGGTACCTACAATGAGCAGTTCTTC; CDR3 protein: CASSILGGWSGTYNEQFF